The rows below give T cell receptor beta chains drawn from one sample of a study of blood T cell repertoires in COVID-19. Using immunoSEQ multiplex PCR, the repertoire was profiled, and TCRdb retains in-frame clones only, with some absent. Of under 500,000 clones listed, 80% to 90% are singletons. The sequenced sample was PBMCs or T cells enriched from blood (not recorded which). The receptor set was obtained from a man aged 30 to 39 who had recovered from COVID-19. Both conserved end residues are part of each CDR3. D genes are given only for firm matches. Clone size appears in some rows only: once, few, many, or a class for an expanded clone.

TRBJ2-6,TRBV27,-,16,-,TGTGCCACCACCGCCCTGGGGGCTTCTGGGGCCAACGTCCTGACTTTC,CATTALGASGANVLTF
TRBJ2-2,TRBV7-2,-,14,TRBD2,TGTGCCAGCAGACGGGACTACCTCACTGGGGAGCTGTTTTTT,CASRRDYLTGELFF
TRBJ2-2,TRBV6-4,once,16,TRBD2,TGTGCCAGCAGTGACCCTAGCGGGACTAACACCGGGGAGCTGTTTTTT,CASSDPSGTNTGELFF
TRBJ1-3,TRBV15,-,16,TRBD1,TGTGCCACCAGCAGAGGGGACAGGGGAGCTGGAAACACCATATATTTT,CATSRGDRGAGNTIYF
TRBJ1-1,TRBV18,once,15,-,TGTGCCAGCTCACAATCCGGGGGGGGTGACACTGAAGCTTTCTTT,CASSQSGGGDTEAFF
TRBJ2-7,TRBV28,once,14,-,TGTGCCAGCAGTTTACGGGAGTCGGACTACGAGCAGTACTTC,CASSLRESDYEQYF
TRBJ1-1,TRBV6-5,-,12,-,TGTGCCAGCAGAAAACAGGGTGCTGAAGCTTTCTTT,CASRKQGAEAFF
TRBJ2-1,TRBV2,-,14,-,TGTGCCAGCAGTGATGTCGGGGTATTAAATGAGCAGTTCTTC,CASSDVGVLNEQFF
TRBJ2-2,TRBV10-3,-,15,TRBD2,TGTGCCACCGGCTCGGGCGGGAGGGCCGGCGGGGAGCTGTTTTTT,CATGSGGRAGGELFF
TRBJ1-3,TRBV18,-,14,-,TGTGCCAGCTCACGGTCGGGGGGAAGAAACACCATATATTTT,CASSRSGGRNTIYF
TRBJ2-7,TRBV4-1,-,15,TRBD2,TGCGCCAGCAGCCAAGATGGGCTAGCGGTATACGAGCAGTACTTC,CASSQDGLAVYEQYF
TRBJ2-1,TRBV7-2,-,12,-,TGTGCCAGCAGCCACCCCCCGGGTGAGCAGTTCTTC,CASSHPPGEQFF
TRBJ2-1,TRBV4-2,-,15,-,TGTGCCAGCAGCCAAGTTGCGGAAGGCTACAATGAGCAGTTCTTC,CASSQVAEGYNEQFF
TRBJ1-1,TRBV19,-,14,-,TGTGCCAGTAGTATAGCCCGGCAGGACACTGAAGCTTTCTTT,CASSIARQDTEAFF
TRBJ2-1,TRBV24-1,-,13,-,TGTGCCACCAGTGATAGCGGCTACAATGAGCAGTTCTTC,CATSDSGYNEQFF
TRBJ1-3,TRBV7-8,-,15,-,TGTGCCAGCAGCCCCGGACAGAACTCTGGAAACACCATATATTTT,CASSPGQNSGNTIYF
TRBJ1-6,TRBV7-9,-,14,TRBD1,TGTGCCAGCAGCCAGGACAGGGCCGGATCACCCCTCCACTTT,CASSQDRAGSPLHF
TRBJ1-3,TRBV19,-,13,-,TGTGCCAGTAGTGAAGGGGTTGGAAACACCATATATTTT,CASSEGVGNTIYF
TRBJ1-3,TRBV2,-,16,TRBD1,TGTGCCAGCAGTGAAATTGGACAGGCTCATGGAAACACCATATATTTT,CASSEIGQAHGNTIYF
TRBJ1-2,TRBV19,-,18,TRBD1,TGTGCCAGTAGTACCAGCCGGGACAGGGAAGGGGGAGTCTATGGCTACACCTTC,CASSTSRDREGGVYGYTF
TRBJ2-1,TRBV9,-,16,-,TGTGCCAGCAGCCCCTGGTTTGCGGGAACCTACAATGAGCAGTTCTTC,CASSPWFAGTYNEQFF
TRBJ1-5,TRBV19,-,15,-,TGTGCCAGTAGGGAAGGGAGAGTTGGAAATCAGCCCCAGCATTTT,CASREGRVGNQPQHF
TRBJ2-7,TRBV28,-,12,-,TGTGCCAGCAGTCGACAGATCTACGAGCAGTACTTC,CASSRQIYEQYF